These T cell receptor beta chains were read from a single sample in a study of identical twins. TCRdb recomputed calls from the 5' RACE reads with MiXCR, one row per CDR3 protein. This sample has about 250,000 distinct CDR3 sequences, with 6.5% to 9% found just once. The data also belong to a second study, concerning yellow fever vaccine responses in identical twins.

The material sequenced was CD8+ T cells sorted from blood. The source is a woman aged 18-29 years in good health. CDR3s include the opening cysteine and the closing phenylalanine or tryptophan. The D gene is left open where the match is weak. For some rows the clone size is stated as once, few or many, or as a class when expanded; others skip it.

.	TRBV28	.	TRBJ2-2	TGTGCCAGCAGTTTTTTTCCCAGGGGTGGTACCGGGGAGCTGTTTTTT	CASSFFPRGGTGELFF
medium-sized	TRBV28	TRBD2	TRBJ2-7	TGTGCCAGCAGTTTCTATAGCGGGAGGCTTGGGTACGAGCAGTACTTC	CASSFYSGRLGYEQYF
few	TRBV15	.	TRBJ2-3	TGTGCCACCAGCACCAGGACTGGATCAGATACGCAGTATTTT	CATSTRTGSDTQYF
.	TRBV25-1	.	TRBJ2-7	TGTGCCAGCAGTGACCTGGGTTTCAAGGTTGGCGAGCAGTACTTC	CASSDLGFKVGEQYF
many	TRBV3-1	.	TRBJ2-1	TGTGCCAGCAGCCAGGCCACCTCCTACAATGAGCAGTTCTTC	CASSQATSYNEQFF
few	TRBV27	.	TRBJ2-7	TGTGCCAGCAGTTTAAGGGGGGCACCTTCCTACGAGCAGTACTTC	CASSLRGAPSYEQYF
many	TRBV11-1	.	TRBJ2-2	TGTGCCAGCAGCTTAGCAGGTCCCGGGGAGCTGTTTTTT	CASSLAGPGELFF
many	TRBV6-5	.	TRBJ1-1	TGTGCCAGCAGTTACGTTGGGGTCGGTGACACTGAAGCTTTCTTT	CASSYVGVGDTEAFF
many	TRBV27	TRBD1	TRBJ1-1	TGTGCCAGCAGCCGGACAGGGGCGGACACTGAAGCTTTCTTT	CASSRTGADTEAFF
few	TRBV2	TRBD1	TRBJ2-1	TGTGCCAGCAGTGAAGGAAGACAGGGGGCCCACAATGAGCAGTTCTTC	CASSEGRQGAHNEQFF
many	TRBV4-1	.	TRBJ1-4	TGCGCCAGCAGCCACCAGGTGGGCTATATGGATGAAAAACTGTTTTTT	CASSHQVGYMDEKLFF
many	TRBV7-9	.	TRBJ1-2	TGTGCCAGCAGCAGCCCTGACTGGACTAACTATGGCTACACCTTC	CASSSPDWTNYGYTF
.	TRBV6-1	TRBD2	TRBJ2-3	TGTGCCAGCAGTGAAGCCGATAGCGGGGGCCCAGATACGCAGTATTTT	CASSEADSGGPDTQYF
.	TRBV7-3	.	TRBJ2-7	TGTGCCAGCACCCCACGAGCCCGGGGCGACGAGCAGTACTTC	CASTPRARGDEQYF
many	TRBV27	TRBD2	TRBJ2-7	TGTGCCAGCAGTTCGGTAGGGACTAGCGCGTACGAGCAGTACTTC	CASSSVGTSAYEQYF
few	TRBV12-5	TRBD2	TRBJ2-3	TGTGCTAGTGGAACGCGGGGGATCACAGATACGCAGTATTTT	CASGTRGITDTQYF
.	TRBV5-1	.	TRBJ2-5	TGCGCCAGCAGCTTCCAGGGGATATCAGAGACCCAGTACTTC	CASSFQGISETQYF